This T cell receptor beta chain was recorded in a study of human T cells and chemical hapten exposure. Across the study: While the approximately 24-week study was under way, patients received diphenylcyclopropenone on the scalp every week. Diagnoses of alopecia areata, totalis or universalis occurred in mostly female patients. Regarding the study as a whole: Donor immune responses may differ from healthy people's, since all donors had alopecia.

One entry per CDR3 protein results from TCRdb running MiXCR on the RACE reads. This sample has 95,000 to 100,000 distinct CDR3 sequences, with 11% found just once. As for time point: pre-sensitization, week 0. The treatment denotes: therapeutic diphenylcyclopropenone sensitization with weekly scalp DPC. This CDR3 spans 12 amino acids. From germline, CDR1 is ENHRY and CDR2 SYGVKD. Trimming removed 10 bases at V and 4 bases at J, with 13 bases between. This clonotype was detected ten times or more. The antigen remains unidentified. The chain combines TRBV10-3 with TRBJ1-2; the D gene is possibly TRBD1 (5 bases). The sequenced sample was whole blood, obtained in connection with sensitization to the hapten diphenylcyclopropenone (DPC). This receptor was taken from a woman aged 60-75 years with alopecia areata. Some clones in this sample may be carry-over from other donors' samples. The CDR3 region has the DNA TGTGCCACCCTACAGGCCCCCTATGGCTACACCTTC. This encodes CATLQAPYGYTF.